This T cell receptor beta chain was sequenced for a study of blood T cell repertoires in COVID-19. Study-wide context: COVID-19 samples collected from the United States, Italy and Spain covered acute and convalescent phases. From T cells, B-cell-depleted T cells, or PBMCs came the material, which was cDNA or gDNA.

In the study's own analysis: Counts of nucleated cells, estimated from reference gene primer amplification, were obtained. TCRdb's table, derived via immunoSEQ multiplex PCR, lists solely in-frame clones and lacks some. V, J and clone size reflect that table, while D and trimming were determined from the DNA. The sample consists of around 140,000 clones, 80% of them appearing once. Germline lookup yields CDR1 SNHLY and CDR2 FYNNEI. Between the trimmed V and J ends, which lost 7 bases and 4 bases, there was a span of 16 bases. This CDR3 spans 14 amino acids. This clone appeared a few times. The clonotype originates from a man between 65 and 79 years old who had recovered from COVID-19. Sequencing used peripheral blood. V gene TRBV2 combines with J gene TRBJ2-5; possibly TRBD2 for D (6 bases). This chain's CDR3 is CASKESSGLETQYF. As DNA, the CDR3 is TGTGCCAGCAAGGAATCCAGCGGGCTAGAGACCCAGTACTTC.